What follows are 24 T cell receptor beta chains derived from one specimen sequenced in a study of cytomegalovirus exposure and HLA in healthy donors. 60 Vbeta and 13 Jbeta primers were used in PCR. Only in-frame clones appear in the TCRdb table, and some are missing; sequencing was by immunoSEQ multiplex PCR. Of approximately 160,000 clones in the sample, 75% to 90% were seen once. The sequencing input was PBMCs. The receptors come from a woman aged 18 to 35 in good health and CMV-seronegative.

This clone was seen more than once but under ten times. The rearrangement uses TRBV7-3 and TRBJ2-1; D might be TRBD2 (6 bases). CDR1 and CDR2 (germline): SGHTA, FQGTGA. V was shortened by 5 bases and J by 7 bases, with 15 bases between the two germline ends. The CDR3 is 14 amino acids. CDR3 region: CASSDSGGLNEQFF. CDR3 coding DNA: TGTGCCAGCAGCGATTCTGGGGGGTTGAATGAGCAGTTCTTC.

The rearrangement links TRBV5-1 to TRBJ2-1; 12 nucleotides line up with TRBD2. Per germline, CDR1 SGHRS and CDR2 YFSETQ. Losses at the gene ends were 1 base for V and 4 bases for J; bases not matched to a gene: 9. This CDR3 contains 18 residues. In DNA form, the CDR3 reads TGCGCCAGCAGCTTGAGCCGCCGACTAGCGGGAGATTACAATGAGCAGTTCTTC. It yields the protein CASSLSRRLAGDYNEQFF.

This clone was detected a few times. This chain uses TRBV30 with TRBJ2-7; 8 positions agree with TRBD2. The germline V gene encodes CDR1 GTSNPN and CDR2 SVGIG (reference sequence). V was pared by 0 bases and J by 7 bases, with 8 bases of the junction left unmatched. This CDR3 spans 14 amino acids. CDR3 residues: CAWSVRREVNEQYF. The CDR3 DNA sequence: TGTGCCTGGAGTGTACGGCGGGAGGTCAATGAGCAGTACTTC.

The chain carries TRBV5-6 and TRBJ2-3; D is unresolved. There are 13 residues in the CDR3. V was cut by 2 bases and J by 2 bases, with 6 bases left in between. Germline lookup yields CDR1 SGHDT and CDR2 YYEEEE. CDR3 DNA: TGTGCCAGCAGCTTTGCGGACACAGATACGCAGTATTTT. It encodes CASSFADTDTQYF.

The V gene is TRBV11-2, the J gene TRBJ2-5; no firm D call. V gave up 3 bases and J gave up 3 bases, with 5 bases separating them. Germline V gene data show CDR1 as SGHAT and CDR2 as FQNNGV. The CDR3 contains 12 residues. CDR3 sequence: CASSFSKETQYF. The CDR3 bases are TGTGCCAGCAGCTTCTCTAAAGAGACCCAGTACTTC.

The chain's CDR3 is CASSESEAYGYTF. The CDR3 DNA reads TGTGCCAGCAGTGAGTCCGAAGCGTATGGCTACACCTTC. The V call is TRBV6-5, the J call TRBJ1-2; D is undetermined. This CDR3 is 13 amino acids long. The germline CDR1 and CDR2 sequences are MNHEY and SVGAGI. V lost 5 bases, J lost 5 bases, and 12 bases lay in between.

This chain connects TRBV5-4 to TRBJ2-7, with D tentatively TRBD1 (6 bases). CDR3 length: 15 amino acids. Germline CDR1 SGHNT, CDR2 YYREEE (reference sequence). V was trimmed by 0 bases and J by 5 bases, leaving 15 bases between them. As DNA, the CDR3 is TGTGCCAGCAGCTTGGCCCTACAGGGAATCAACGAGCAGTACTTC. Translated, it gives CASSLALQGINEQYF. Looking up the rest from reference TRBV5-4 and TRBJ2-7 gives the full variable domain: ETGVTQSPTHLIKTRGQQVTLRCSSQSGHNTVSWYQQALGQGPQFIFQYYREEENGRGNFPPRFSGLQFPNYSSELNVNALELDDSALYLCASSLALQGINEQYFGPGTRLTVT.

This sequence joins TRBV7-6 and TRBJ1-6; possibly TRBD1 for D (5 bases). This CDR3 comprises 17 residues. The germline CDR1 and CDR2 sequences are SGHVS and FNYEAQ. Between the trimmed V and J ends, which lost 0 bases and 7 bases, there was a span of 16 bases. The CDR3, as DNA: TGTGCCAGCAGCTTAGCAGATGTGGGGGGAGTGAATTCACCCCTCCACTTT. It yields the protein CASSLADVGGVNSPLHF.

The count of this clone is one. CDR3 sequence: CASSLTLQEETQYF. CDR3 DNA: TGTGCCAGCAGCTTAACGTTACAAGAAGAGACCCAGTACTTC. The chain recombines TRBV7-7 with TRBJ2-5, with D unclear. Trimming removed 2 bases from V and 3 bases from J, with 10 bases in between. The germline V gene encodes CDR1 SSHAT and CDR2 FNYEAQ (reference sequence). This CDR3 region has 14 residues.

V gene TRBV7-6 combines with J gene TRBJ2-5; D might be TRBD1 (5 bases). The CDR3 loop spans 13 amino acids. Trimming stripped 3 bases from V and 2 bases from J, with 7 bases between. From germline, CDR1 is SGHVS and CDR2 FNYEAQ. In nucleotides, the CDR3 is TGTGCCAGCAGCTTGGGGCAACAAGAGACCCAGTACTTC. This sequence encodes CASSLGQQETQYF. Full variable domain (outside the CDR3, taken from reference TRBV7-6 and TRBJ2-5): GAGVSQSPRYKVTKRGQDVALRCDPISGHVSLYWYRQALGQGPEFLTYFNYEAQQDKSGLPNDRFSAERPEGSISTLTIQRTEQRDSAMYRCASSLGQQETQYFGPGTRLLVL.

This chain uses TRBV11-3 with TRBJ2-5; the match to TRBD2 covers 10 bases. Looked up from germline, CDR1 is SGHNT and CDR2 is YENEEA. The length of the CDR3 is 20 residues. Unmatched junction bases numbered 16, after V lost 1 base and J lost 2 bases. CDR3 in DNA: TGTGCCAGCAGCTTAGGTGGAATACTAGCGGGGCCAAACGTACAAGAGACCCAGTACTTC. This translates into CASSLGGILAGPNVQETQYF.

V gene TRBV7-2 combines with J gene TRBJ1-4; a weak D match, TRBD1 (5 bases). The V end lost 4 bases, the J end lost 3 bases, and 12 bases lay between the germline ends. The V gene's germline CDR1 is SGHTA and CDR2 FQGNSA. The length of the CDR3 is 15 residues. The CDR3 DNA follows: TGTGCCAGCAGCTCGACGGGGGTCCCTAATGAAAAACTGTTTTTT. Protein: CASSSTGVPNEKLFF.

The CDR3 DNA is TGTGCCAGCAGCTCGCCGGGACTAGATTCCTACGAGCAGTACTTC. The encoded protein is CASSSPGLDSYEQYF. The genes are TRBV7-6 and TRBJ2-7, with 8 nucleotides matching TRBD2. J lost 1 base, V lost 4 bases, and 6 bases had no gene match. In germline, CDR1 is SGHVS, CDR2 FNYEAQ. CDR3 size: 15 residues. The full variable domain, in which reference TRBV7-6 and TRBJ2-7 provide the parts outside the CDR3, is GAGVSQSPRYKVTKRGQDVALRCDPISGHVSLYWYRQALGQGPEFLTYFNYEAQQDKSGLPNDRFSAERPEGSISTLTIQRTEQRDSAMYRCASSSPGLDSYEQYFGPGTRLTVT.

The chain combines TRBV28 with TRBJ1-5, with TRBD1 identical over 8 bases. CDR3 length: 15 amino acids. J gave up 5 bases and V 0 bases, and 3 bases lay outside the gene matches. Per germline, CDR1 MDHEN and CDR2 SYDVKM. This CDR3 is CASSLWAGGYQPQHF. DNA of the CDR3: TGTGCCAGCAGTTTATGGGCAGGGGGCTATCAGCCCCAGCATTTT.

The chain employs TRBV5-6 and TRBJ2-1, with 8 nucleotides matching TRBD2. This CDR3 is 15 amino acids long. Looked up from germline, CDR1 is SGHDT and CDR2 is YYEEEE. J was trimmed by 8 bases and V by 1 base; bases with no gene match: 8. CDR3 loop: CASSLYGRAAYEQFF. CDR3 DNA sequence: TGTGCCAGCAGCTTGTACGGGAGGGCCGCTTATGAGCAGTTCTTC.

The CDR3 loop reads CASSQVGGLETQYF. DNA of the CDR3: TGTGCCAGCAGCCAAGTCGGGGGGTTGGAGACCCAGTACTTC. The J gene is TRBJ2-5, the V gene TRBV4-2; the match to TRBD2 covers 7 bases. This CDR3 is 14 amino acids long. The V segment lost 1 base and the J segment 5 bases; nucleotides outside the gene matches: 4. The germline V gene has CDR1 LGHNA and CDR2 YNFKEQ.

V gene TRBV6-4 combines with J gene TRBJ2-2; 10 bases are shared with TRBD2. The germline gives CDR1 MRHNA, CDR2 SNTAGT. V trimming: 2 bases; J trimming: 3 bases; junction bases outside the gene matches: 0. CDR3 length: 15 residues. CDR3 sequence reads: CASSDTSGDTGELFF. In nucleotides, the CDR3 is TGTGCCAGCAGTGACACTAGCGGGGACACCGGGGAGCTGTTTTTT.

The chain joins TRBV7-2 to TRBJ2-1, with D possibly being TRBD2 (5 bases). Trimming shortened V by 5 bases and J by 4 bases, and 15 bases separated the two germline ends. This CDR3 has 15 amino acids. Germline-derived CDR1 and CDR2 are SGHTA and FQGNSA. CDR3 in amino acids: CASSLHGPGYNEQFF. For the CDR3, the DNA is TGTGCCAGCAGCCTCCACGGACCGGGGTACAATGAGCAGTTCTTC.

The chain uses TRBV7-2 and TRBJ2-5; 8 positions agree with TRBD1. Trimming cost V 5 bases and J 2 bases; bases outside gene matches: 7. Germline CDR1 reads SGHTA; CDR2 reads FQGNSA. The CDR3 spans 15 residues. The CDR3, as DNA: TGTGCCAGCAGCCGAGGGGGGACAGGACAAGAGACCCAGTACTTC. The encoded protein is CASSRGGTGQETQYF.

V gene TRBV5-4 combines with J gene TRBJ2-7; a weak D match, TRBD2 (7 bases). V lost 0 bases and J lost 4, with 14 bases in between. The CDR3 extends over 15 amino acids. Germline CDR1 and CDR2: SGHNT and YYREEE (reference sequence). The CDR3 sequence is CASSLGGGESYEQYF. The CDR3, as DNA: TGTGCCAGCAGCTTGGGCGGGGGCGAGAGTTACGAGCAGTACTTC.

The chain has TRBV6-5 and TRBJ2-3; the D gene is possibly TRBD1 (6 bases). The V end lost 6 bases, the J end lost 4 bases, and 8 bases lay between the germline ends. From germline, CDR1 is MNHEY and CDR2 SVGAGI. The CDR3 length is 12 residues. CDR3 sequence: CASRGAPDTQYF. The DNA of the CDR3 is TGTGCCAGCAGGGGGGCCCCAGATACGCAGTATTTT.

This clone was counted once. J is TRBJ2-7 and V is TRBV5-1; the match to TRBD2 covers 7 bases. With 0 bases clipped from V and 1 base from J, the junction kept 4 bases outside the gene matches. This CDR3 is 15 amino acids long. CDR1 and CDR2 (germline): SGHRS, YFSETQ. CDR3: CASSLVVAGSYEQYF. Here the CDR3 DNA reads TGCGCCAGCAGCTTGGTTGTAGCGGGTTCCTACGAGCAGTACTTC. The whole variable domain, filled in from reference TRBV5-1 and TRBJ2-7, reads KAGVTQTPRYLIKTRGQQVTLSCSPISGHRSVSWYQQTPGQGLQFLFEYFSETQRNKGNFPGRFSGRQFSNSRSEMNVSTLELGDSALYLCASSLVVAGSYEQYFGPGTRLTVT.

This chain joins TRBV15 and TRBJ2-7; 9 bases fit TRBD1. J was trimmed by 5 bases and V by 3 bases; bases with no gene match: 8. Germline V gene data show CDR1 as LNHNV and CDR2 as YYDKDF (reference sequence). The CDR3 sequence is 15 residues long. CDR3 region: CATSSVATGGHEQYF. DNA of the CDR3: TGTGCCACCAGCAGTGTGGCGACAGGGGGACACGAGCAGTACTTC.

The V call is TRBV2, the J call TRBJ2-5; unclear D gene. The V and J ends lost 8 bases and 5 bases respectively, with 21 bases between them. The CDR3 extends over 15 amino acids. The germline V gene encodes CDR1 SNHLY and CDR2 FYNNEI. The CDR3 here is CASRGSWSAWETQYF. As DNA, the CDR3 is TGTGCCAGCCGTGGGTCATGGAGTGCCTGGGAGACCCAGTACTTC.